The 19 T cell receptor beta chains listed next were all sequenced from one sample in a study of low-dose radiotherapy and immunotherapy resistance in tumors. The sample's time point: after trial treatment. The treatment: LDRT plus nivolumab, ipilimumab, low-dose cyclophosphamide and aspirin (RACIN trial). Alpha and beta chains were covered, as first-strand cDNA relied on TRAV- and TRBV-specific primers. With a V-primer adapter and a constant-region primer, TCRs were amplified for about 20 PCR cycles. TCRdb ran MiXCR on the reads and lists one entry per CDR3 protein. The table records 95,000 to 100,000 distinct CDR3 sequences, less than 25% of them present only once. The sequences come from PBMCs, collected after low-dose radiotherapy plus immunotherapy. These receptors originate from a male donor with prostate cancer.

In this sample, this clonotype turned up a few times. This chain uses TRBV19 with TRBJ2-7, with D possibly being TRBD2 (5 bases). Germline V lookup: CDR1 LNHDA, CDR2 SQIVND (reference sequence). V gave up 5 bases and J gave up 2 bases, with 10 bases separating them. The CDR3 contains 13 residues. CDR3 amino acids: CASSFRDPYEQYF. DNA of the CDR3: TGTGCCAGTAGTTTCCGGGATCCCTACGAGCAGTACTTC.

This clonotype has at least ten counts. The chain uses TRBV6-5 and TRBJ2-2; D tentatively reads TRBD1 or TRBD2 (5 bases each). CDR1 and CDR2 from the germline V gene are MNHEY and SVGAGI. Trimming cost V 7 bases and J 7 bases, with 13 bases left between them. This CDR3 has 13 amino acids. The CDR3 DNA reads as TGTGCCAGCACCAGAGGGGTCTTCGGGGAGCTGTTTTTT. Its protein product is CASTRGVFGELFF.

The sample holds a few counts of this clonotype. V is TRBV5-8 and J is TRBJ2-5; 8 bases map to TRBD2. The CDR3 covers 15 residues. The trim removed 0 bases at V and 4 bases at J, leaving 5 bases unmatched. Germline CDR1 reads SGHTS; CDR2 reads YDEGEE. Written as DNA, the CDR3 is TGTGCCAGCAGCTTGGGAATCAGCGGGGGAGAGACCCAGTACTTC. Translated, it gives CASSLGISGGETQYF.

A word on this clonotype: This clone may be a read error of a much larger clone one base away. The V gene is TRBV7-3, the J gene TRBJ2-5, with D unresolved. CDR3 length: 14 amino acids. Germline values: CDR1 SGHTA, CDR2 FQGTGA. The V end lost 3 bases, the J end lost 5 bases, and 13 bases lay between the germline ends. CDR3 DNA sequence: TGTGCCAGCAGCTTCCAGCCCTCTTCGGAGACCCAGTACTTC. It codes for CASSFQPSSETQYF.

This clonotype was found a few times. The chain combines TRBV2 with TRBJ1-2; 10 bases are a match to TRBD1. This CDR3 region has 15 residues. Per the germline V gene, CDR1 is SNHLY and CDR2 is FYNNEI. Germline trimming cut 8 bases from V and 4 bases from J; bases unmatched to any gene: 10. CDR3 residues: CASVPWDRGTYGYTF. The CDR3 DNA reads TGTGCCAGCGTCCCGTGGGACAGGGGAACCTATGGCTACACCTTC.

Concerning this clonotype itself: Since a far larger clone is one base different, this is likely a read error. The rearrangement links TRBV29-1 to TRBJ2-4; no clear D. The germline V and J ends were trimmed by 7 bases and 13 bases, with 20 bases remaining between them. Germline V gene lookup returns CDR1 SQVTM and CDR2 ANQGSEA. The CDR3 runs 12 residues. In DNA, the CDR3 is TGCAGCGGGCGACCCTCCTACAATGAGCAGTACTTC. Encoded protein: CSGRPSYNEQYF. Together with reference TRBV29-1 and TRBJ2-4, the CDR3 gives the full variable domain: SAVISQKPSRDICQRGTSLTIQCQVDSQVTMMFWYRQQPGQSLTLIATANQGSEATYESGFVIDKFPISRPNLTFSTLTVSNMSPEDSSIYLCSGRPSYNEQYFGAGTRLSVL.

This clonotype was found many times. The V call is TRBV2, the J call TRBJ2-3; D is possibly TRBD2 (6 bases). The CDR3 has 13 amino acids. The germline V gene has CDR1 SNHLY and CDR2 FYNNEI. The CDR3 DNA is TGTGCTACAAAGCCCGGGGGTTCAGATACGCAGTATTTT. Encoded protein: CATKPGGSDTQYF.

This clonotype was seen repeatedly, ten times or more. V usage is TRBV6-1 and J usage is TRBJ2-1; 12 bases fit TRBD2. The CDR3 runs 14 residues. In germline, CDR1 is MNHNS, CDR2 SASEGT. J gave up 7 bases and V 2 bases, and 0 bases lay outside the gene matches. CDR3 region: CASSELAGGNEQFF. The DNA of the CDR3 is TGTGCCAGCAGTGAACTAGCGGGGGGGAATGAGCAGTTCTTC.

This clonotype was detected many times. This rearrangement joins TRBV7-9 to TRBJ1-1; weak D call: TRBD1 (5 bases). V was trimmed by 2 bases and J by 6 bases, leaving 13 bases between them. CDR3 length: 14 amino acids. Germline CDR1 reads SEHNR; CDR2 reads FQNEAQ (reference sequence). The CDR3 sequence: CASSLLGGTSEAFF. CDR3 nucleotide sequence: TGTGCCAGCAGCTTATTGGGGGGAACGTCTGAAGCTTTCTTT.

This clonotype occurred many times. The chain couples TRBV12-3 or TRBV12-4 to TRBJ1-3; the D is unclear. The CDR3 totals 16 residues. Trimming stripped 5 bases from V and 0 bases from J, with 14 bases between. CDR3 DNA sequence: TGTGCCAGCAGTCGCCCTGCCGACTACTCTGGAAACACCATATATTTT. Translation: CASSRPADYSGNTIYF.

There are many counts of this clonotype. The J gene is TRBJ1-2, the V gene TRBV28; TRBD1 matches 7 bases. The trim removed 4 bases at V and 5 bases at J, leaving 4 bases unmatched. This CDR3 is built from 13 residues. CDR1 and CDR2 from the germline V gene are MDHEN and SYDVKM. CDR3 sequence reads: CASSSGQQYGYTF. The DNA for the CDR3 is TGTGCCAGCAGTTCGGGACAGCAATATGGCTACACCTTC.

This clonotype has ten or more counts. The V gene is TRBV11-2, the J gene TRBJ2-1, with D unresolved. The CDR3 length is 16 residues. V lost 6 bases and J 1 base, leaving 16 bases between the germline ends. Germline CDR1 and CDR2: SGHAT and FQNNGV. CDR3 sequence reads: CASRARAGRSYNEQFF. CDR3 DNA: TGTGCCAGCAGAGCCCGGGCTGGACGGTCCTACAATGAGCAGTTCTTC. The full variable domain, rest sourced from reference TRBV11-2 and TRBJ2-1, is EAGVAQSPRYKIIEKRQSVAFWCNPISGHATLYWYQQILGQGPKLLIQFQNNGVVDDSQLPKDRFSAERLKGVDSTLKIQPAKLEDSAVYLCASRARAGRSYNEQFFGPGTRLTVL.

This clonotype was picked up many times. This chain uses TRBV11-3 with TRBJ2-7; possibly TRBD1 or TRBD2 for D (5 bases each). The germline V and J ends were trimmed by 5 bases and 6 bases, with 14 bases remaining between them. Looked up from germline, CDR1 is SGHNT and CDR2 is YENEEA. The CDR3 is 13 amino acids. This chain's CDR3 is CASSPGPGREQYF. DNA of the CDR3: TGTGCCAGCAGCCCGGGACCCGGGCGCGAGCAGTACTTC.

This clonotype was picked up many times. The chain is built from TRBV11-2 and TRBJ2-7; 8 bases fit TRBD1. Trimming removed 5 bases from V and 6 bases from J; junction bases left unmatched: 3. The CDR3 contains 12 residues. CDR1 SGHAT and CDR2 FQNNGV come from the germline V gene. The CDR3 DNA follows: TGTGCCAGCAGCCCAGACAGGGGCGAGCAGTACTTC. It codes for CASSPDRGEQYF.

This clonotype has at least ten counts. The genes are TRBV3-1 and TRBJ2-5; TRBD2 agrees at 10 bases. Looked up from germline, CDR1 is LGHDT and CDR2 is YNNKEL (reference sequence). V shed 7 bases and J 5 bases; nucleotides not matched to a gene: 7. There are 14 residues in the CDR3. CDR3 sequence reads: CASTPSGGAETQYF. The CDR3 DNA follows: TGTGCCAGCACCCCAAGCGGGGGGGCGGAGACCCAGTACTTC.

At least ten counts were recorded for this clonotype. The chain has TRBV4-1 and TRBJ2-1; the match to TRBD2 covers 9 bases. CDR1 and CDR2 from the germline V gene are MGHRA and YSYEKL. Losses at the gene ends were 0 bases for V and 9 bases for J; bases not matched to a gene: 6. The CDR3 has 15 amino acids. CDR3 loop: CASSQERVAGVEQFF. CDR3 in DNA: TGCGCCAGCAGCCAAGAACGGGTAGCGGGGGTTGAGCAGTTCTTC.

This clonotype has ten or more counts. The rearrangement links TRBV20-1 to TRBJ2-2; TRBD2 aligns across 10 bases. The CDR3 has 15 residues. Trimming at V came to 3 bases and at J to 2 bases, leaving 3 bases not matched to a gene. CDR1 DFQATT and CDR2 SNEGSKA come from the germline V gene (reference sequence). For the CDR3, the DNA is TGCAGTGCTAGGGAACTAGCGGGAAACACCGGGGAGCTGTTTTTT. This codes for CSARELAGNTGELFF.

This clonotype was recorded at least ten times. The chain recombines TRBV29-1 with TRBJ2-7; 14 bases fit TRBD2. CDR3 size: 17 residues. The V gene end was trimmed by 1 base and the J gene end by 0 bases; junction bases not matched to a gene: 5. Germline CDR1 is SQVTM and CDR2 is ANQGSEA. The CDR3 DNA sequence: TGCAGCGTTGAAGGGACTAGCGGGGGGCTCCTCTCCTACGAGCAGTACTTC. It codes for CSVEGTSGGLLSYEQYF.

This clonotype was recorded at least ten times. V usage is TRBV14 and J usage is TRBJ2-1; 8 bases line up with TRBD2. With 2 bases clipped from V and 0 bases from J, the junction kept 3 bases outside the gene matches. CDR1 and CDR2 (germline): SGHDN, FVKESK. This CDR3 comprises 16 residues. CDR3 residues: CASSQLGTSSYNEQFF. CDR3 nucleotide sequence: TGTGCCAGCAGCCAACTCGGGACTAGCTCCTACAATGAGCAGTTCTTC.